A selection of T cell receptor beta chains follows, all from one sample in a study of Ad26.COV2.S vaccination and SARS-CoV-2 variants. Data came from immunoSEQ multiplex PCR; TCRdb stores just in-frame clones and leaves some out. Altogether about 320,000 clones are present, 85% being singletons, with the ten largest covering approximately 2.1%. Sequenced material: peripheral blood, taken in a trial of Ad26.COV2.S vaccine versus placebo. Source of these receptors: a person between 18 and 60 years old who received the Ad26.COV2.S COVID-19 vaccine or a placebo. Both conserved end residues are part of each CDR3. A D gene is named only where the DNA matches it firmly. Size values are once, few and many counts, or a class for expanded clones, and some rows have none.

V gene	D gene	clone size	J gene	CDR3 protein	CDR3 DNA
TRBV11-3	-	-	TRBJ2-5	CASSRPGDRGTETQYF	TGTGCCAGCAGCCGCCCAGGAGATAGGGGCACAGAGACCCAGTACTTC
TRBV6-5	-	-	TRBJ1-2	CASSPDSAHGYTF	TGTGCCAGCAGCCCGGACAGTGCGCATGGCTACACCTTC
TRBV5-4	TRBD1	-	TRBJ1-1	CASRNTGTGGPRTFF	TGTGCCAGCAGAAACACCGGGACAGGGGGGCCTCGGACTTTCTTT
TRBV11-1	-	-	TRBJ2-5	CASPNRAGAKETQYF	TGTGCCAGCCCAAACCGGGCAGGGGCTAAAGAGACCCAGTACTTC
TRBV21-1	-	once	TRBJ1-1	CASSEKRNTEAFF	TGTGCCAGCAGCGAAAAGAGGAACACTGAAGCTTTCTTT
TRBV28	TRBD1	-	TRBJ1-5	CASIFPTGGDYDQPQHF	TGTGCCAGCATCTTCCCCACAGGGGGCGATTATGATCAGCCCCAGCATTTT
TRBV7-3	-	-	TRBJ1-1	CASSPQGTNTEAFF	TGTGCCAGCAGCCCTCAGGGTACGAACACTGAAGCTTTCTTT
TRBV28	-	-	TRBJ1-1	CASSFRDTAFF	TGTGCCAGCAGTTTCCGGGACACAGCTTTCTTT
TRBV2	TRBD1	-	TRBJ2-7	CASSKGQENYEQYF	TGTGCCAGCAGTAAGGGACAGGAGAATTACGAGCAGTACTTC
TRBV20-1	-	-	TRBJ1-2	CSASSGYGYTF	TGCAGTGCTAGTTCGGGGTATGGCTACACCTTC
TRBV3-1/TRBV3-2	-	-	TRBJ2-1	CASSQTGTFNNEQFF	TGTGCCAGCAGCCAAACCGGGACGTTCAACAATGAGCAGTTCTTC
TRBV30	-	-	TRBJ2-7	CAWTRGGRDEQYF	TGTGCCTGGACCAGGGGGGGCAGGGACGAGCAGTACTTC
TRBV6-2/TRBV6-3	-	-	TRBJ1-5	CASSQLQGNGQPQHF	TGTGCCAGCAGTCAACTCCAGGGCAATGGTCAGCCCCAGCATTTT
TRBV28	TRBD2	-	TRBJ2-7	CASSFAGGLSLEQYF	TGTGCCAGCAGTTTTGCGGGGGGGCTTTCTCTCGAGCAGTACTTC
TRBV19	-	-	TRBJ1-1	CASSIAAGTEAFF	TGTGCCAGTAGTATAGCAGCAGGTACTGAAGCTTTCTTT
TRBV7-2	TRBD1	-	TRBJ1-6	CASSLDRDRVFSPLHF	TGTGCCAGCAGCTTAGACCGGGACAGGGTTTTCTCACCCCTCCACTTT
TRBV4-1	-	-	TRBJ2-7	CASSLGGGSYEQYF	TGCGCCAGCAGCCTCGGTGGGGGGTCCTACGAGCAGTACTTC
TRBV28	TRBD1	-	TRBJ2-7	CASSRQGTYEQYF	TGTGCCAGCAGTAGACAGGGGACCTACGAGCAGTACTTC
TRBV28	-	-	TRBJ1-1	CASSTPGWGGTEAFF	TGTGCCAGCAGTACCCCCGGGTGGGGTGGAACTGAAGCTTTCTTT
TRBV13	-	-	TRBJ2-2	CASSTRDSNTGELFF	TGTGCCAGCAGTACCCGGGACTCTAACACCGGGGAGCTGTTTTTT
TRBV20-1	-	-	TRBJ1-2	CSASVPHSFYGYTF	TGCAGTGCTAGTGTTCCGCACAGCTTCTATGGCTACACCTTC
TRBV2	-	-	TRBJ2-5	CASSETGGGETQYF	TGTGCCAGCAGTGAAACCGGGGGTGGTGAGACCCAGTACTTC
TRBV4-1	-	-	TRBJ1-1	CASSQDRDWIMNTEAFF	TGCGCCAGCAGCCAAGATAGGGACTGGATTATGAACACTGAAGCTTTCTTT
TRBV7-3	-	-	TRBJ1-2	CASSPLGGLDYGYTF	TGTGCCAGCAGCCCCCTCGGGGGGCTAGACTATGGCTACACCTTC
TRBV11-3	-	-	TRBJ2-2	CASSSGRQNTGELFF	TGTGCCAGCAGCTCCGGGCGACAAAACACCGGGGAGCTGTTTTTT
TRBV18	-	-	TRBJ1-4	CASSPSSEDLGGKLFF	TGTGCCAGCTCACCATCGTCAGAGGACCTTGGGGGAAAACTGTTTTTT
TRBV23-1	-	-	TRBJ1-5	CASSQYFPGRSQPQHF	TGCGCCAGCAGTCAGTACTTTCCGGGACGATCTCAGCCCCAGCATTTT
TRBV3-1/TRBV3-2	-	-	TRBJ2-2	CASSQGGRLNTGELFF	TGTGCCAGCAGCCAAGGGGGGCGGTTAAACACCGGGGAGCTGTTTTTT
TRBV4-1	TRBD1	once	TRBJ2-7	CASSRPGTGGSEQYF	TGCGCCAGCAGCCGCCCCGGGACAGGGGGTTCCGAGCAGTACTTC
TRBV18	-	-	TRBJ1-5	CASSPPESYNQPQHF	TGTGCCAGCTCACCACCGGAATCATATAATCAGCCCCAGCATTTT
TRBV6-1	TRBD1	-	TRBJ1-5	CASSELRQGSQHF	TGTGCCAGCAGTGAACTTCGACAGGGGTCCCAGCATTTT
TRBV18	-	-	TRBJ1-2	CASSPQTGTIDGYTF	TGTGCCAGCTCACCTCAGACCGGGACAATCGATGGCTACACCTTC
TRBV6-2/TRBV6-3	-	-	TRBJ1-1	CASSDGVLTEAFF	TGTGCCAGCAGTGATGGAGTACTCACTGAAGCTTTCTTT
TRBV6-5	-	once	TRBJ2-5	CASGRGPAETQYF	TGTGCCAGTGGGAGGGGGCCCGCGGAGACCCAGTACTTC
TRBV10-3	-	-	TRBJ2-3	CAISDKGGTDTQYF	TGTGCCATCAGTGATAAGGGGGGCACAGATACGCAGTATTTT
TRBV11-1	-	few	TRBJ1-1	CASSFQENTEAFF	TGTGCCAGCAGCTTTCAGGAGAACACTGAAGCTTTCTTT
TRBV3-1/TRBV3-2	-	-	TRBJ2-7	CASSRGVGQFLPEQYF	TGTGCCAGCAGCCGGGGGGTCGGTCAGTTTTTACCCGAGCAGTACTTC
TRBV24-1	-	-	TRBJ2-3	CATSDSLSDTQYF	TGTGCCACCAGTGATTCCCTGTCAGATACGCAGTATTTT
TRBV28	TRBD1	-	TRBJ2-1	CASRGQATLGEQFF	TGTGCCAGCAGGGGACAGGCGACTCTTGGTGAGCAGTTCTTC
TRBV19	-	-	TRBJ2-7	CASSFGLGGEQYF	TGTGCCAGTAGTTTCGGACTAGGGGGGGAGCAGTACTTC
TRBV28	-	-	TRBJ1-2	CASTPLGPEEGYTF	TGTGCCAGCACCCCGTTGGGCCCCGAGGAGGGCTACACCTTC
TRBV20-1	-	-	TRBJ2-2	CSASAGSATGELFF	TGCAGTGCTAGTGCGGGGTCGGCCACCGGGGAGCTGTTTTTT
TRBV7-8	-	-	TRBJ1-5	CASSPRGDSNQPQHF	TGTGCCAGCAGCCCACGGGGCGATAGCAATCAGCCCCAGCATTTT
TRBV2	-	-	TRBJ1-1	CASIRRAANTEAFF	TGTGCCAGCATCCGGAGGGCAGCGAACACTGAAGCTTTCTTT
TRBV15	TRBD2	-	TRBJ2-1	CATSAGTSGVNEQFF	TGTGCCACCAGCGCCGGGACTAGCGGGGTAAATGAGCAGTTCTTC
TRBV6-5	-	-	TRBJ1-3	CASSSGTANTIYF	TGTGCCAGCAGCTCAGGGACGGCAAACACCATATATTTT